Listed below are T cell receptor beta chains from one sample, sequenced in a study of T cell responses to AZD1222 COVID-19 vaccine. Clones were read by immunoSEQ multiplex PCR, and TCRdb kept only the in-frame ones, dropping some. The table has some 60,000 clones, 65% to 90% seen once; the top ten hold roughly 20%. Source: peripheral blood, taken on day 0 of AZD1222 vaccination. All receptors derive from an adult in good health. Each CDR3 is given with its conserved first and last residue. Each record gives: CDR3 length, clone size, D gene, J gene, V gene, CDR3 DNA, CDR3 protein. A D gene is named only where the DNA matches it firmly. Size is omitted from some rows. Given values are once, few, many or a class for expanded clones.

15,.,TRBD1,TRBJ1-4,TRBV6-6,TGTGCCAGCAGTTACCGGGACAGGGGTCATGAAAAACTGTTTTTT,CASSYRDRGHEKLFF
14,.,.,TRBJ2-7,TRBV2,TGTGCCAGCAGTGAATCACTAGATTCCTACGAGCAGTACTTC,CASSESLDSYEQYF
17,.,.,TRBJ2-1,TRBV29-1,TGCAGCGTTGGAAAACCGACAGGCCAGAGCTCCTACAATGAGCAGTTCTTC,CSVGKPTGQSSYNEQFF
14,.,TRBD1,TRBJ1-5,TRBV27,TGTGCCAGTGGACAGGGGTATGGAAATCAGCCCCAGCATTTT,CASGQGYGNQPQHF
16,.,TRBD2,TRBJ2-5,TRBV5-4,TGTGCCAGCAGCCCGGGCCGACTAGCGGACGTGGAGACCCAGTACTTC,CASSPGRLADVETQYF
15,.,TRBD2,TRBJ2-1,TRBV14,TGTGCCAGCAGCCCGCTAGCGGGAGAAGGCAATGAGCAGTTCTTC,CASSPLAGEGNEQFF
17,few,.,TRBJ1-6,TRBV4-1,TGCGCCAGCAGCCAAAGTAGAGTGAGAACTTTAGGGTCACCCCTCCACTTT,CASSQSRVRTLGSPLHF
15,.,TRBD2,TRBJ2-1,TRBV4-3,TGCGCCAGCAGCCAATTAGCGGGAGCCGTCAATGAGCAGTTCTTC,CASSQLAGAVNEQFF
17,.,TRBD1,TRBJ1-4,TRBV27,TGTGCCAGCAGTGGGCGGGGACAGGGGAGAGAGGATGAAAAACTGTTTTTT,CASSGRGQGREDEKLFF
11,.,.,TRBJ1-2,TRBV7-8,TGTGCCAGCAGCTTAGCCGGGGGCTACACCTTC,CASSLAGGYTF
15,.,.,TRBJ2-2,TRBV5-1,TGCGCCAGCAGCTTGGTGAGCTCGAACACCGGGGAGCTGTTTTTT,CASSLVSSNTGELFF
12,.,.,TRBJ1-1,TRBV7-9,TGTGCCAGCAGCGTCTCCGGGGTTGAAGCTTTCTTT,CASSVSGVEAFF
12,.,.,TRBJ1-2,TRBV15,TGTGCCACCAGCAGAGATTCCGGGGCCTACACCTTC,CATSRDSGAYTF
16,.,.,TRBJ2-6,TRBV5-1,TGCGCCAGCAGCTTGGAATTCAACTCTGGGGCCAACGTCCTGACTTTC,CASSLEFNSGANVLTF
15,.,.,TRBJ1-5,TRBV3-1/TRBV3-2,TGTGCCAGCAGCCAAGGGGGGTTATCTAATCAGCCCCAGCATTTT,CASSQGGLSNQPQHF
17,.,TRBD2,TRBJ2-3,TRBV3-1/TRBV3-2,TGTGCCAGCAGCCAAGGAGGGGGACTAGCGGGAACAGATACGCAGTATTTT,CASSQGGGLAGTDTQYF
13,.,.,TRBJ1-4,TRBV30,TGTGCCTGGAGTCGGGGACGGGGGGAAAAACTGTTTTTT,CAWSRGRGEKLFF
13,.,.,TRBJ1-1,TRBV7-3,TGTGCCAGCAGCCCGACAGGGAACACTGAAGCTTTCTTT,CASSPTGNTEAFF
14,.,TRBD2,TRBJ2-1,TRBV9,TGTGCCAGCAGCGGTAGCGGGAGTTTTAGTGAGCAGTTCTTC,CASSGSGSFSEQFF
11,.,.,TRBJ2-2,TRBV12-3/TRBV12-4,TGTGCCAGCAGTTACACCGGGGAGCTGTTTTTT,CASSYTGELFF
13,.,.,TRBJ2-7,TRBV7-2,TGTGCCAGCAGCTGGATCACAGGATACGAGCAGTACTTC,CASSWITGYEQYF
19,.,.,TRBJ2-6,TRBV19,TGTGCCAGTAGTATAGCAACCGGACTCCGATTAGCTGGGGCCAACGTCCTGACTTTC,CASSIATGLRLAGANVLTF
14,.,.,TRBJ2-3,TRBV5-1,TGCGCCAGCAGCTTGGGGTTGACAGTAGATACGCAGTATTTT,CASSLGLTVDTQYF